Following are 14 T cell receptor gamma chains from one sample sequenced in a study of γδ T cells in repeated Plasmodium falciparum infection. Bulk repertoires came from Vgamma9/Vdelta2+ or Vdelta2-negative gammadelta T cells flow-sorted from PBMC. TCRdb redid the clone calls on the multiplex PCR reads with CATT. This sample carries about 30,000 gamma-chain clones, 1.4% of them seen once, and the ten largest clones take roughly a fifth. Sequences were obtained from gamma-delta T cells from blood. These receptors came from a pool of human donors (malaria-infected and uninfected, not separated).

In this sample, this clone turned up a few times. TCRdb assigns this DNA the protein of a much larger clone, which departs from its translation at residue 3; this likely reflects a read error, and the protein shown comes from translating the DNA. V is TRGV8 and J is TRGJ1 or TRGJ2. Because TCRdb records no J gene, it was assigned here through a match of the DNA to germline. Germline V gene lookup returns CDR1 VENAVY and CDR2 YDSYNSRV. The CDR3 runs to 13 residues. The CDR3 spells CAIWDFSYYKKLF. DNA of the CDR3: TGTGCCATCTGGGATTTCTCTTATTATAAGAAACTCTTT.

This clone was observed a handful of times. A read error likely explains why the TCRdb protein, taken from a much larger clone, differs from this DNA's translation at residue 7; the protein shown is translated from the DNA. The genes are TRGV2 and TRGJ1 or TRGJ2. In the absence of a J gene in TCRdb, the DNA was matched to germline to assign it here. In germline, CDR1 is EGSNGY, CDR2 YDSYNSKV. Trimming removed 3 bases from V and 5 bases from J; junction bases left unmatched: 7. There are 13 residues in the CDR3. CDR3 DNA sequence: TGTGCCACCTGGGACCCCGAGGATTATAAGAAACTCTTT. It specifies CATWDPEDYKKLF.

Turning to this clone: A far larger clone is one base from this, pointing to a likely read error. The chain recombines TRGV4 with TRGJP2. TCRdb offers no J gene call, so here the DNA was matched to germline to obtain one. Germline assignment: CDR1 EGSTGY and CDR2 YDSYTSSV. The CDR3 covers 13 residues. The CDR3 region has the DNA TGTGCCACCTGGGATCGAGGTGACTGGATCAAGACGTTT. Translating gives CATWDRGDWIKTF.

This clone came up many times. A much larger clone differs from this one at a single base, so this may be a read error. The V and J genes are TRGV2 and TRGJ1 or TRGJ2. The J gene was missing in TCRdb and was found by matching the end of the DNA to germline. This CDR3 spans 15 amino acids. Per the germline V gene, CDR1 is EGSNGY and CDR2 is YDSYNSKV. The CDR3 nucleotides read TGTGCCACCTGGGACGGGCCTGGGCGGTATTATAGGAAACTCTTT. It is translated as CATWDGPGRYYRKLF.

This clone was counted only a few times. This CDR3 is also generated by other DNA sequences in the sample. This rearrangement joins TRGV3 to TRGJ1 or TRGJ2. Here the J gene came from matching the DNA to germline, since TCRdb omits it. Germline V gives CDR1 VTNTFY, CDR2 YDVSTARD (reference sequence). V dropped 3 bases and J dropped 6; count of bases not matched to a gene: 8. The CDR3 runs 13 residues. CDR3 in amino acids: CATWDRGSYKKLF. The CDR3 coding sequence is TGTGCCACCTGGGACCGAGGGAGTTATAAGAAACTCTTT.

This clone has ten or more counts. The J gene is TRGJP1, the V gene TRGV4. The germline V gene encodes CDR1 EGSTGY and CDR2 YDSYTSSV. The V segment lost 4 bases and the J segment 0 bases; nucleotides outside the gene matches: 5. This CDR3 contains 15 residues. Here the CDR3 reads CATWDVYTTGWFKIF. The CDR3 nucleotides are TGTGCCACCTGGGACGTATATACCACTGGTTGGTTCAAGATATTT.

This clone occurred many times. A much larger clone lies one base from this, so it may be a read error. The chain employs TRGV4 and TRGJ1 or TRGJ2. TCRdb is silent on the J gene; assignment here came from matching the DNA to germline. V shed 0 bases, J shed 3 bases, and the junction held 8 bases outside the gene matches. The CDR3 extends over 15 amino acids. CDR1 is EGSTGY, CDR2 YDSYTSSV, per germline. The CDR3 loop is CATWDGRVGYYKKLF. The CDR3 DNA is TGTGCCACCTGGGATGGGCGGGTGGGTTATTATAAGAAACTCTTT.

This clone was observed many times. Since a much larger clone is just one base distant, this may be a read error. The CDR3 is CATWDGPLSSDWIKTF. The DNA for the CDR3 is TGTGCCACCTGGGATGGGCCTTTGAGTAGCGATTGGATCAAGACGTTT. This chain links TRGV8 with TRGJP2. TCRdb offers no J gene call, so here the DNA was matched to germline to obtain one. Germline V CDR1 and CDR2: VENAVY, YDSYNSRV. This CDR3 has 16 residues.

This clone was picked up many times. A read error is likely here: a far larger clone is one base away. Other DNA sequences in this specimen translate into the identical CDR3. V gene TRGV9 combines with J gene TRGJP. The J gene is not listed in TCRdb, so it was assigned here from a DNA match to germline. The CDR3 totals 16 residues. From germline, CDR1 is GITISATS and CDR2 ISYDGTV (reference sequence). CDR3 in DNA: TGCGCCTTGTGGGAGGTCGCTGAGTTGGGCAAAAAAATCAAGGTATTT. It translates to CALWEVAELGKKIKVF.

This clone was recorded many times. Translating this DNA gives a protein that differs at residue 11 from the TCRdb one, which belongs to a much larger clone; a read error is likely, and the protein shown is this translation. No J gene was named, though the V gene is TRGV9. CDR3 length equals 13 residues. The germline V gene has CDR1 GITISATS and CDR2 ISYDGTV (reference sequence). The CDR3 coding sequence is TGTGCCTTGTGGGACTCCCCGTGGTATAAGGAACTCTTT. It is translated as CALWDSPWYKELF.

The J gene has no call, while the V gene is TRGV8. Germline lookup yields CDR1 VENAVY and CDR2 YDSYNSRV. The CDR3 covers 16 residues. In nucleotides, the CDR3 is TGTGCCACCTGGGATAGGCCGTTTCTCACTGGTTGGTTCAGGATATTT. Protein product: CATWDRPFLTGWFRIF.

There are a few counts of this clone. TCRdb assigns this DNA the protein of a much larger clone, which departs from its translation at residue 11; this likely reflects a read error, and the protein shown comes from translating the DNA. The rearrangement links TRGV9 to TRGJP. TCRdb does not report a J gene; here it was assigned by matching the DNA to germline references. From germline, CDR1 is GITISATS and CDR2 ISYDGTV (reference sequence). The CDR3 runs to 17 residues. The CDR3 loop is CALWDPAAELSKKIKVF. The CDR3, as DNA: TGTGCCTTGTGGGACCCCGCAGCAGAGTTGAGCAAAAAAATCAAGGTATTT.

This clone was counted only a few times. The translation of this DNA and the TCRdb protein of a much larger clone differ at residue 11, probably owing to a read error; the protein shown here is translated from the DNA. The V gene is TRGV4, the J gene TRGJ1 or TRGJ2. The CDR3 extends over 14 amino acids. The germline gives CDR1 EGSTGY, CDR2 YDSYTSSV. The CDR3 region is CATWDGPRRYRKLF. For the CDR3, the DNA is TGTGCCACCTGGGATGGGCCTCGTCGTTATAGGAAACTCTTT.

This clone ranks as medium-sized. A much larger clone differs from this one at a single base, so this may be a read error. The sample carries other DNA sequences with the same CDR3. This chain joins TRGV9 and TRGJ1 or TRGJ2. The CDR3 has 10 amino acids. The germline CDR1 and CDR2 sequences are GITISATS and ISYDGTV (reference sequence). Unmatched junction bases numbered 2, after V lost 4 bases and J lost 8 bases. The CDR3 DNA follows: TGTGCCTTGTGGGAAGATAAGAAACTCTTT. This translates into CALWEDKKLF.